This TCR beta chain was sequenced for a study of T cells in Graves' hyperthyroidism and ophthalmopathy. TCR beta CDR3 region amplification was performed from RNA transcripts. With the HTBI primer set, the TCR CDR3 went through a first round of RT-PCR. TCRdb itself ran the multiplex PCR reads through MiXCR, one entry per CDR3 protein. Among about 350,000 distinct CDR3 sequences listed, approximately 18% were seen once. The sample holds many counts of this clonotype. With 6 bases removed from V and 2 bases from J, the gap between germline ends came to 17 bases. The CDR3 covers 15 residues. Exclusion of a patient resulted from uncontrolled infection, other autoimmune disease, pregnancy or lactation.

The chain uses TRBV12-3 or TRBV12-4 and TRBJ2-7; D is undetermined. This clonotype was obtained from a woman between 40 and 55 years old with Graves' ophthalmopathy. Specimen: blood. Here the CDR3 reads CASSLDRVPTYEQYF. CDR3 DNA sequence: TGTGCCAGCAGCCTCGACCGGGTCCCGACCTACGAGCAGTACTTC.